Listed here are 4 T cell receptor beta chains from one sample, sequenced in a study of STAT5B mutations in CD4+ large granular lymphocyte leukemia. Profiled with immunoSEQ multiplex PCR; TCRdb holds only in-frame clones, not every one. The sample yields around 35,000 clones, around 76% seen once. Sequencing used CD4+ T cells from blood buffy coats. These receptors were collected from a human donor in good health.

Note on this clone: The junction departs from germline at one end; a sequencing error may be responsible. The chain employs TRBV7-3 and TRBJ2-5; the D gene is possibly TRBD1 (6 bases). The CDR3 contains 16 residues. CDR1 is SGHTA, CDR2 FQGTGA, per germline. CDR3 amino acids: CASSLELMGAGEAQYF. DNA of the CDR3: TGTGCCAGCAGCTTAGAATTAATGGGGGCAGGAGAGGCCCAGTACTTC.

The rearrangement uses TRBV7-9 and TRBJ1-6; a weak D match, TRBD1 (5 bases). Germline CDR1 and CDR2: SEHNR and FQNEAQ (reference sequence). The V and J ends lost 5 bases and 10 bases respectively, with 21 bases between them. The CDR3 spans 16 residues. The DNA of the CDR3 is TGTGCCAGCAGCGAGAAAGAACGGGACGGGTACTCACCCCTCCACTTT. It codes for CASSEKERDGYSPLHF.

The chain uses TRBV11-1 and TRBJ2-7, with 8 positions matching TRBD1. The CDR3 runs 16 residues. The V gene end was trimmed by 4 bases and the J gene end by 1 base; junction bases not matched to a gene: 9. Looked up from germline, CDR1 is SGHAT and CDR2 is FQDESV (reference sequence). The CDR3 coding sequence is TGTGCCAGCAGCTCACCAGACGGACAGGGATCCTACGAGCAGTACTTC. It codes for CASSSPDGQGSYEQYF.

The chain employs TRBV4-1 and TRBJ1-3; D unclear. CDR1 is MGHRA and CDR2 is YSYEKL in the germline V gene. The V end was cut by 5 bases, the J end by 0 bases, with 8 bases between. The CDR3 sequence is 14 residues long. The chain's CDR3 is CASSTPISGNTIYF. The CDR3 nucleotides are TGCGCCAGCAGCACGCCCATCTCTGGAAACACCATATATTTT.